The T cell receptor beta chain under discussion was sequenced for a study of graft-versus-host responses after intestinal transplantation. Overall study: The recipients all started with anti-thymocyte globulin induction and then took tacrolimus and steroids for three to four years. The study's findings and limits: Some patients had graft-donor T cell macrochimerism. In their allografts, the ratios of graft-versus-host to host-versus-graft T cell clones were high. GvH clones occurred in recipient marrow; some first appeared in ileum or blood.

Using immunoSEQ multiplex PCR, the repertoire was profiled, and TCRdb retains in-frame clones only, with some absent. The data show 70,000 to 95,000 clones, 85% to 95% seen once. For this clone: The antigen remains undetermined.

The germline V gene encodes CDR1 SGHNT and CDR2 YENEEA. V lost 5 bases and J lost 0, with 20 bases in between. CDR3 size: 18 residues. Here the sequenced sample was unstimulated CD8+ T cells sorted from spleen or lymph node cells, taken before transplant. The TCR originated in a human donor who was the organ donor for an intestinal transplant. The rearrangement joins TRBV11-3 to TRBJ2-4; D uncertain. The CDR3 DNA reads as TGTGCCAGCAGCCCGCGCCTCCCGGTTACTTTAGCCAAAAACATTCAGTACTTC. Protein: CASSPRLPVTLAKNIQYF.